The 2 T cell receptor beta chains presented below share a single source sample, sequenced in a study of tumor-infiltrating lymphocytes in primary liver carcinoma. Between about 17 and 34 mg of unsorted bulk tissue served as the source from which RNA and DNA were co-extracted. Using a constant-region primer together with ProtoScript II reverse transcriptase, TCR beta cDNA was made from 450 to 600 ng of total RNA. It was through three nested multiplex PCR rounds of slightly modified ARM-PCR that TCR beta libraries arose. The opening two PCR rounds, around 11 cycles each, paired TRBV1-TRBV30 forward primers with a C-beta reverse primer. TCRdb reprocessed the multiplex PCR reads with MiXCR, giving one entry per CDR3 protein. The data show roughly 80,000 distinct CDR3 sequences, roughly 69% seen once. Sequencing was carried out using tumor-adjacent normal liver tissue. The receptor set was obtained from a middle-aged man with primary liver carcinoma and hepatitis B virus infection.

On this clonotype: Germline is not matched at one junction end, which may reflect a read error. The chain couples TRBV29-1 to TRBJ2-1; tentatively, D is TRBD2 (7 bases). The CDR3 covers 12 residues. Germline V gene data show CDR1 as SQVTM and CDR2 as ANQGSEA. CDR3 sequence reads: CSVEEGGDEQFF. Here the CDR3 DNA reads TGCAGCGTTGAGGAGGGGGGGGATGAGCAGTTTTTC.

In the case of this clonotype: Germline is not matched at one junction end, which may reflect a read error. V usage is TRBV4-2 and J usage is TRBJ2-7; 9 bases are a match to TRBD2. This CDR3 is built from 16 residues. Germline CDR1 LGHNA, CDR2 YNFKEQ. CDR3 nucleotide sequence: TGTGCCAACAGCCGAGCGGCTAGCGGGGTTTCCTACGGGCAGTACTTC. Translated: CANSRAASGVSYGQYF.